This T cell receptor beta chain is drawn from a study of OX40 agonist ivuxolimab in advanced cancers. Regarding the complete study: Ivuxolimab, which targeted the costimulatory receptor OX40 (CD134), was an agonistic, fully human IgG2 monoclonal antibody. Patients were allowed to have had prior anti-PD-1, anti-PD-L1 or anti-CTLA-4 therapy, and around 37% of the dose-escalation patients had previously received checkpoint inhibitors. Intravenous ivuxolimab was administered to patients every 2 weeks at six dose levels: 0.01, 0.1, 0.3, 1.5, 3 and 10 mg/kg. Partial responses were achieved by three dose-escalation patients, of whom one had hepatocellular carcinoma and two had cutaneous melanoma. The paper reports the monotherapy dose-escalation portion (N of about 56 patients) of the phase I ivuxolimab trial. Of the roughly 54 patients in dose escalation, about 20 had hepatocellular carcinoma, about 15 had melanoma, 9 had renal cell carcinoma and 9 had head and neck cancer. The point of sequencing TCRbeta in the periphery was to test whether ivuxolimab changed TCR sequence diversity and drove clonal T-cell expansion. In the dose-escalation cohort, 70% to 85% of patients were male, and the mean age was approximately 60 years, with a range of about 23 to 85.

Patients with autoimmune disease history or receiving systemic immunosuppression were excluded from the trial. In every dose cohort, peripheral blood was drawn for TCR sequencing at baseline, cycle 4 day 1, and cycle 7 day 1. Samples came from an open-label, multicenter, first-in-human phase I dose-escalation trial of ivuxolimab. Adults with locally advanced or metastatic head and neck squamous cell, hepatocellular, melanoma or renal cell carcinoma were enrolled in the trial. Before TCR sequencing, CD4+ T cells and CD8+ T cells were sorted from peripheral blood as separate populations. This clone appeared a few times. Its antigen target is currently unknown. Base qualities are not provided; no much larger clone lies one nucleotide away. Genomic DNA was extracted from sorted cells for sequencing of the TCRbeta CDR3 region. The immunoSEQ Assay was used for sequencing of TCRbeta CDR3 regions. TCRdb took over this immuneACCESS table, retaining in-frame rearrangements with V and J assigned. Such tables are incomplete; in checked studies, under half of the missing clones stem from an unresolved V gene, and the remainder is unexplained. This sample gives about 110,000 clones in total; 85% to 95% of them show up just once. The ten largest clones represent 0.95% to 1.5% of the sample.

The paper as a whole reports these results and caveats: Low levels of normalized T-cell clonal expansion were also shown by some nonresponding patients. In the 0.1-3.0 mg/kg groups, partial responders had among the lowest normalized peripheral clonal expansion, particularly in CD8+ T cells. After ivuxolimab, CD8+ T cells had more expanded clones than CD4+ T cells on average. Which antigens the clonally expanded peripheral T cells were specific for was not determined. At doses from 0.1 to 3.0 mg/kg, clonal expansion was seen in both CD4+ and CD8+ blood T cells between baseline and week 6.

Here the sequenced sample was CD4+ or CD8+ T cells sorted from blood, taken in a trial of the OX40 agonist ivuxolimab. The receptor's source is an adult with an advanced solid tumor such as melanoma, head and neck, liver or kidney cancer.

The base sequence is TGTGCCAGCAGCACCTTGAGCACTGAAGCTTTCTTT. It translates to CASSTLSTEAFF. The rearrangement combines TRBV7-9 with TRBJ1-1, with no confidently assigned D gene. The trim is 5 bases for V and 4 bases for J, with a gap of 8 bases between the germline ends. There are 12 amino acids in the CDR3, from cysteine to phenylalanine inclusive. CDR3 DNA is the only sequence kept; it has 36 bases, read in frame from the first base. Per the germline V gene (reference sequence), SEHNR is the CDR1 and FQNEAQ is the CDR2.